The subject of this entry is one TCR beta chain. Its antigen is as yet unknown. TCRdb's table, derived via immunoSEQ multiplex PCR, lists solely in-frame clones and lacks some. Here the sample spans some 17,000 clones, about 80% being singletons. The sample is drawn from a study of cytotoxic CD8 clonotypes in ibrutinib-treated CLL. Study overall: Patients: roughly twelve relapsed/refractory, approximately 15 treatment-naive, fewer than 18 IGHV unmutated. Study-level points and caveats: Public clonotypes were uncommon and contracted or stayed stable on treatment.

CDR1 and CDR2 (germline): SQVTM, ANQGSEA. V was pared by 5 bases and J by 4 bases, with 15 bases between. This CDR3 is built from 14 residues. The sequence was obtained from a human donor with chronic lymphocytic leukemia. This specimen was PBMCs, taken before ibrutinib treatment. This chain joins TRBV29-1 and TRBJ2-1; D tentatively reads TRBD1 or TRBD2 (5 bases each). CDR3 bases: TGCAGCGTTTCTGGGGCAGGGACGTACAATGAGCAGTTCTTC. Its protein is CSVSGAGTYNEQFF.